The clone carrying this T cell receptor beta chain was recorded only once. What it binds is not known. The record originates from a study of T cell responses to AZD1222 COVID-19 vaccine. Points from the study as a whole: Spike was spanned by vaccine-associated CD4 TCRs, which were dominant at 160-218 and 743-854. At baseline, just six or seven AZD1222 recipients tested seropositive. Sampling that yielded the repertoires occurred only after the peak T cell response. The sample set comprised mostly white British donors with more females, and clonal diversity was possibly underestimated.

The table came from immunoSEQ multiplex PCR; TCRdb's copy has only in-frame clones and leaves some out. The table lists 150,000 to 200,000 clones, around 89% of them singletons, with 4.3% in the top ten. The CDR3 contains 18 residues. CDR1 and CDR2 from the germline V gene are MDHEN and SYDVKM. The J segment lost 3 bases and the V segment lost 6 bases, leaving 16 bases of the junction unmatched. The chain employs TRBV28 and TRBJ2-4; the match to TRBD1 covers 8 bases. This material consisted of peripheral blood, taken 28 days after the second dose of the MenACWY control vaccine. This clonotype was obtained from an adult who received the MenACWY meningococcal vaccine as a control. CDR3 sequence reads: CASREFFGQGIGKNIQYF. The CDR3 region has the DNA TGTGCCAGCAGAGAATTCTTCGGACAGGGTATCGGCAAAAACATTCAGTACTTC.